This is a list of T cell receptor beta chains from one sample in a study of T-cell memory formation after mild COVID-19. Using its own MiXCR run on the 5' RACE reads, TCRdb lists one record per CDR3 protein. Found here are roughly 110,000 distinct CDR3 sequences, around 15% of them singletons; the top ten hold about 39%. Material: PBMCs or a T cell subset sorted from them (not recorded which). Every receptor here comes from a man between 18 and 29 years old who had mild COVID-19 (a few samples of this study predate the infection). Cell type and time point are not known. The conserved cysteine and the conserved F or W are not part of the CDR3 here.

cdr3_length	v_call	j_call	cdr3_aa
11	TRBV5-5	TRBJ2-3	ASSPPDTDTQY
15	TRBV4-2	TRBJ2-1	ASSQESPSGDYNEQF
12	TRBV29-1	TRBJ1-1	SVENTRVNTEAF
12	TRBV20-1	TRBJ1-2	SASDRDREDGYT
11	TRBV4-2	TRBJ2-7	ASSQDSAYEQY
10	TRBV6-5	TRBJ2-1	ASSWSGNEQF
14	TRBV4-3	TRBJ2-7	ASSDTRRDRLYEQY
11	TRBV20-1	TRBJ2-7	SARVDRAYEQY
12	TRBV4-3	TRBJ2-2	ASSQTGTTGELF
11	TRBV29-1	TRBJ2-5	SARDRGRETQY
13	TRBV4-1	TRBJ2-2	ASSLWTGRTGELF
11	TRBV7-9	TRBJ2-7	ASSLGQGLAAY
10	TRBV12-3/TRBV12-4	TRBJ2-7	ASSFTSYEQY
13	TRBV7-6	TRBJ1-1	ASSSPVGGDTEAF
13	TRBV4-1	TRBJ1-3	ASSQAGGTGNTIY
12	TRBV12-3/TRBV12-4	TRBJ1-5	ASSPRQGSQPQH
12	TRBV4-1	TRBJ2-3	ASSQDLGADTQY
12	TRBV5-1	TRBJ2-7	ASSSLGNPYEQY
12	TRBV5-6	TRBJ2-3	ASSWGQGTDTQY
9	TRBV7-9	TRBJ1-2	ASSWNYGYT
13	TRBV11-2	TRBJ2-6	ASSLSGAGANVLT
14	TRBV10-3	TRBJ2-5	AISERGTSGQETQY
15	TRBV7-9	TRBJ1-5	ASSTTTGWRAGQPQH
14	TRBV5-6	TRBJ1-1	ASSLDGRGFSTEAF
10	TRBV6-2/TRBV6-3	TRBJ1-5	ASSLFGRPQH
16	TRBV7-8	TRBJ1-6	ASSTNTGESSYNSPLH
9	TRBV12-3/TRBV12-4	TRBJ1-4	ASSFKEKLF
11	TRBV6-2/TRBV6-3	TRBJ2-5	ASTPRGQETQY
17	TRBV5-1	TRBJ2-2	ASSLTLGIHEGNTGELF
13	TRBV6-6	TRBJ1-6	AAYDRSSYNSPLH
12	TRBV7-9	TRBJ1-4	ASSLGQGKSRLF
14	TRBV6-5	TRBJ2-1	ASSYSKLAAYNEQF
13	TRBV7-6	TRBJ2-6	ASSLAQGFTNVLT
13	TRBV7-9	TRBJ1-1	ASSHRDRVNTEAF
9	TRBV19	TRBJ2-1	AIETGNEQF
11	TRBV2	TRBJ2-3	ASRPPNTDTQY
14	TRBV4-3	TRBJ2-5	ASSQELPLQGETQY
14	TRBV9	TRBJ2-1	ASSVSLPGSYNEQF
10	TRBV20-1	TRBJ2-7	SAPWVGYEQY
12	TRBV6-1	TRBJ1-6	ASSEAGYGSPLH
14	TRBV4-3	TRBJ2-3	ASSQGSSGSTDTQY
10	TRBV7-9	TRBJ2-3	ASSLRRNTQY
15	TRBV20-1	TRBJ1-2	SARDPETTGASNGYT
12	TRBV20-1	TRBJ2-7	SAIRDWRTYEQY
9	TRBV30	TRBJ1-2	AWSVGYGYT
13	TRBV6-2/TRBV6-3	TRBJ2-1	ASSYSQRSYNEQF
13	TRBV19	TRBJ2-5	ASRGTEPSQETQY
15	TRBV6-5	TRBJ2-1	ASSYSSGRGHGNEQF
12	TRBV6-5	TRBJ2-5	ASSYSGGRETQY
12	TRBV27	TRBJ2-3	ASSSGLEADTQY
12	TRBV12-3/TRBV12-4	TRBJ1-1	ASSSTGLNTEAF
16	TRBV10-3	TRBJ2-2	AIRATSGVRANTGELF
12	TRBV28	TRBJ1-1	ASSLGTLLGEAF
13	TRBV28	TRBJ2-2	ASSWPRIDTGELF
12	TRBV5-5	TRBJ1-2	ASSSDRGFHGYT